A selection of T cell receptor beta chains follows, all from one sample in a study of identical twins. TCRdb recomputed calls from the 5' RACE reads with MiXCR, one row per CDR3 protein. The top ten clones hold roughly 0.3% of a sample with 1,800,000 or so distinct CDR3 sequences, around 29% of them seen once. The sequencing input was cord blood. The source is a newborn girl in good health. Each CDR3 is given with its conserved first and last residue. The D gene is left open where the match is weak. Size tells how often a clone was seen (once, few, many) or the class of an expanded clone, and some rows leave it out.

V	D	size	J	CDR3	DNA
TRBV20-1	TRBD2	.	TRBJ2-5	CSARPPIGLVPGPETQYF	TGCAGTGCTCGACCACCGATAGGACTAGTCCCGGGACCAGAGACCCAGTACTTC
TRBV7-2	TRBD1	many	TRBJ1-2	CASSLDGTGINYGYTF	TGTGCCAGCAGCTTAGACGGGACAGGCATTAACTATGGCTACACCTTC
TRBV6-1	.	.	TRBJ2-7	CASSSNVISYEQYF	TGTGCCAGCAGTTCGAACGTTATTTCCTACGAGCAGTACTTC
TRBV30	.	few	TRBJ2-7	CAWSPGRTYEQYF	TGTGCCTGGAGTCCAGGACGGACCTACGAGCAGTACTTC
TRBV20-1	.	.	TRBJ2-7	CSAPPARGSYNEQYF	TGCAGTGCCCCACCTGCTAGGGGTTCCTACAATGAGCAGTACTTC
TRBV15	.	.	TRBJ2-7	CATSREGDSEQYF	TGTGCCACCAGCAGAGAGGGCGATTCCGAGCAGTACTTC
TRBV12-3/TRBV12-4	TRBD2	.	TRBJ2-1	CASSLQGTSNEQFF	TGTGCCAGCAGTTTACAGGGGACTAGCAATGAGCAGTTCTTC
TRBV10-3	.	.	TRBJ2-5	CAISESRLGNEQYF	TGTGCCATCAGTGAGTCTCGACTAGGCAATGAGCAGTACTTC
TRBV7-2	TRBD2	.	TRBJ2-1	CASSLGRLAVDVNLEQFF	TGTGCCAGCAGCTTAGGTCGACTAGCGGTAGATGTTAACCTTGAGCAGTTCTTC
TRBV11-2	TRBD2	.	TRBJ2-1	CASSLGLAGGFNEQFF	TGTGCCAGCAGCCTGGGACTAGCGGGGGGTTTCAATGAGCAGTTCTTC
TRBV6-1	TRBD2	many	TRBJ2-7	CASSERGGSYEQYF	TGTGCCAGCAGTGAACGGGGGGGATCCTACGAGCAGTACTTC
TRBV7-2	.	.	TRBJ1-1	CASSSYRYWEGNTEAFF	TGTGCCAGCAGCTCTTATCGTTATTGGGAAGGAAACACTGAAGCTTTCTTT
TRBV4-2	.	many	TRBJ1-2	CASSTNGHANYGYTF	TGTGCCAGCAGCACGAATGGACACGCTAACTATGGCTACACCTTC
TRBV4-2	.	.	TRBJ2-1	CASSQVVGGNGLHEQFF	TGTGCCAGCAGCCAAGTAGTAGGGGGGAATGGGCTCCATGAGCAGTTCTTC
TRBV9	TRBD2	.	TRBJ2-3	CASSVAFSGGADTQYF	TGTGCCAGCAGCGTAGCTTTTAGCGGGGGGGCAGATACGCAGTATTTT
TRBV28	.	many	TRBJ2-7	CASSFPASTYEQYF	TGTGCCAGCAGTTTTCCAGCCTCGACCTACGAGCAGTACTTC
TRBV5-1	TRBD2	.	TRBJ2-7	CASSSDPSGYNEQYF	TGCGCCAGCAGCTCGGACCCTAGCGGCTACAATGAGCAGTACTTC
TRBV5-1	TRBD2	.	TRBJ2-3	CASSLDGGAGDTQYF	TGCGCCAGCAGCTTGGACGGGGGGGCCGGAGATACGCAGTATTTT
TRBV6-5	.	many	TRBJ2-3	CASSYSRPTDTQYF	TGTGCCAGCAGTTACTCGCGGCCCACAGATACGCAGTATTTT
TRBV12-3/TRBV12-4	.	many	TRBJ2-1	CASSLTYEQFF	TGTGCCAGCAGTTTAACATATGAGCAGTTCTTC
TRBV19	TRBD1	.	TRBJ2-3	CASSGQGRGDTQYF	TGTGCCAGTTCCGGACAGGGTAGGGGAGATACGCAGTATTTT
TRBV9	TRBD1	few	TRBJ2-1	CASSHPDGTGDNEQFF	TGTGCCAGCAGCCATCCCGACGGGACAGGGGACAATGAGCAGTTCTTC
TRBV20-1	TRBD2	few	TRBJ2-7	CSAATSVGHYEQYF	TGCAGTGCTGCAACTAGCGTGGGGCACTACGAGCAGTACTTC
TRBV5-1	.	.	TRBJ1-4	CASSLDLLEEKLFF	TGCGCCAGCAGCTTGGACCTTTTGGAGGAAAAACTGTTTTTT
TRBV27	TRBD1	.	TRBJ1-5	CASSPRQGVRVQPQHF	TGTGCCAGCAGTCCACGACAGGGGGTTAGGGTTCAGCCCCAGCATTTT
TRBV5-1	TRBD2	many	TRBJ2-5	CASSLGLAGNNEQYF	TGTGCCAGCAGCTTAGGACTAGCGGGAAACAATGAGCAGTACTTC
TRBV27	TRBD2	.	TRBJ2-1	CASRTLAGGPSNEQFF	TGTGCCAGCAGGACCTTAGCGGGAGGGCCCTCCAATGAGCAGTTCTTC
TRBV20-1	.	.	TRBJ2-7	CSAGGRDTTYEQYF	TGCAGTGCTGGAGGCCGGGACACCACCTACGAGCAGTACTTC